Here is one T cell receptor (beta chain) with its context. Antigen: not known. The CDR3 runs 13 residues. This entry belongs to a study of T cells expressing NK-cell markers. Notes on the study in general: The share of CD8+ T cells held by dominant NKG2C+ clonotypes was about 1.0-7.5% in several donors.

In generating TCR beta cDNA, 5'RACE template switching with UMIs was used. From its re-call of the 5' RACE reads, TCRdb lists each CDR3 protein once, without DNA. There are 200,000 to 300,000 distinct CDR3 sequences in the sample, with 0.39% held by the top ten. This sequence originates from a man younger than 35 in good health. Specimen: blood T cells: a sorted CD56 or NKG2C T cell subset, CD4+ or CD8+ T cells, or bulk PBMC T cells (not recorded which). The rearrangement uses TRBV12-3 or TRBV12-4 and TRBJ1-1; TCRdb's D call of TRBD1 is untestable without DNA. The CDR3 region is CASSLSGQGEAFF.